This TCR beta chain was sequenced during a study of blood T cell repertoires in COVID-19. The germline CDR1 and CDR2 sequences are ENHRY and SYGVKD. The V gene lost 5 bases and the J gene lost 3 bases, with 8 bases spanning the gap. The CDR3 runs 14 residues. Clones were sequenced by immunoSEQ multiplex PCR, and TCRdb holds only the in-frame ones, with some missing. This sample has roughly 220,000 clones, with more than 75% found just once. This chain connects TRBV10-3 to TRBJ1-6; D might be TRBD1 (5 bases). Material: peripheral blood. This sequence was found in a man of 80 years or more with acute or convalescent COVID-19. The CDR3 nucleotides are TGTGCCATCAGTTTGACAGACTATAATTCACCCCTCCACTTT. This sequence encodes CAISLTDYNSPLHF.